This record concerns one T cell receptor (beta chain) sequence. This clonotype appeared many times. Its antigen is unknown. No quality values exist for individual bases; no much larger clone is one base distant. CDR1 and CDR2 (SGDLS, YYNGEE) derive from the germline V gene. The cysteine opens and the phenylalanine closes a CDR3 of 16 amino acids. The entry retains the CDR3 DNA only, 48 bases that are in frame from base 1. V is shortened by 3 bases, J by 2 bases, and the region joining them spans 15 bases. This entry comes from a study of regulatory T cells in long-lasting Graves disease (TCRdb year 2021). Some background on the complete study: Newly diagnosed Graves' disease patients had taken antithyroid drugs for less than 3 months. This study used TCR sequencing and RNA sequencing of peripheral blood to compare persistent Graves' disease patients against newly diagnosed Graves' disease patients. The study took place in China and was registered as a clinical trial. TCR sequencing covered roughly 13 persistent and approximately 20 newly diagnosed Graves' disease patients, some 35 samples in total. What the authors observed across the whole study: Sequencing and analysis were limited to the TCR beta chain. Preferential use of TRBV28, TRBJ1-2 and TRBJ2-5 was observed in persistent disease, whereas TRBV20-1 and TRBJ2-1 were favored in newly diagnosed disease. Peripheral blood alone was examined, since thyroid tissue, which constituted the primary lesion, could not be accessed. Patients with persistent disease shared more public clonotypes (fewer than 3,000) than newly diagnosed patients did (more than 900). Compared with newly diagnosed patients, patients with persistent Graves' disease had lower TCR Shannon entropy and fewer highly expanded clones, which suggests clonal expansion. The small sample size was acknowledged by the authors as a limitation that may reduce accuracy.

The library was produced with multiplex PCR. Sequencing used an Illumina HiSeq 4000. CDR3 regions were amplified by Arm-PCR with iRepertoire HTBI primers to construct TCR beta libraries. Before sequencing, the PCR products underwent gel purification. The authors' pipeline ran thus. A total of fewer than 65 TRBV and 14 TRBJ segments were identified across samples and were used for gene usage analysis of CDR3 amino acid clonotypes. Filtered high-quality paired reads were merged into contigs using COPE and FqMerger. BLAST was used to align contigs to IMGT TRBV, TRBD and TRBJ reference genes, and CDR3 was defined according to IMGT. Any clonotype with a frequency above 0.1% was counted as a highly expanded clone. Shannon entropy served as the measure of repertoire diversity, while the Gini coefficient captured V-J evenness. Public clonotypes were defined as clonotypes shared by more than one individual. Using fastp at Q25 and MiXCR, TCRdb reprocessed the public reads and kept productive beta chains. Each CDR3 protein appears once, grouped with its most common genes and DNA. The V and J calls, along with clone size, are taken from TCRdb and not from the paper's own processing. Within this sample are about 540,000 distinct CDR3 sequences, with roughly 14% of them counted one time only. Over 7.5% of the sample rests with the top ten.

Sample time point, as interpreted from the label and publication: newly diagnosed GD, antithyroid drugs for less than 3 months. For both TCR sequencing and RNA sequencing, RNA was extracted from PBMCs using TRIzol. Graves' disease was diagnosed according to American Thyroid Association guidelines. The patients came from an endocrinology department in Xi'an, China. Each patient gave roughly 10 milliliters of peripheral blood, collected in an EDTA anticoagulant tube. Ficoll Paque Plus density gradient separation was used to isolate PBMCs, and no further T cell sorting was performed. An Agilent 2100 Bioanalyzer and agarose gel were used to check RNA quality, and a NanoDrop 2000 was used to measure RNA concentration. These records were also assigned to another study, of T cells in Graves' hyperthyroidism and ophthalmopathy. As the second paper documents: Stable Graves' hyperthyroidism was defined as the absence of progression to ophthalmopathy over 18 months of follow-up. The hyperthyroidism patients were between 18 and 65 years old and newly diagnosed, with a disease duration of less than 2 months. Any patient with an uncontrolled infection, another autoimmune disease, pregnancy or lactation was excluded. Diagnoses relied on clinical symptoms, serum thyroxine and TRAb, thyroid ultrasound and orbital computed tomography. For the first round of RT-PCR on the TCR CDR3, the HTBI primer set was used together with the Qiagen OneStep RT-PCR kit. Most expanded thyroid clonotypes (frequency above 0.001) were also detected in blood, suggesting blood repertoires may reflect thyroid immune responses. A model built on a 13 V-J signature distinguished ophthalmopathy from stable hyperthyroidism, reaching 85% to 90% sensitivity and approximately 81% specificity in cross-validation and 80%/75% in testing. In validation, the model predicted progression to ophthalmopathy with approximately 71% sensitivity and around 72% specificity, a median of approximately 6.5 months before onset. A discovery cohort of fewer than 110 patients, roughly 45 with Graves' ophthalmopathy and more than 55 with stable Graves' hyperthyroidism, was used to find distinguishing TCR V-J signatures. Whether ophthalmopathy could be predicted prospectively was tested in an independent validation cohort made up of under 20 hyperthyroidism patients plus 17 patients who later progressed to ophthalmopathy. The 95 to 100 discovery patients were randomly split 7:3 into training and test sets. Thyroid tissue and blood T-cell repertoires from six Graves' hyperthyroidism patients were also compared in the study. Once sampling was done, hyperthyroidism patients were given methimazole at a starting dose of 30 mg daily, whereas ophthalmopathy patients were given high-dose intravenous methylprednisolone. Libraries were constructed in a second round of multiplex PCR, after which size selection and purification were performed. Sequencing of the libraries was done on an Illumina HiSeq2000 using paired-end 100 bp reads. Raw data were processed with SOAPnuke, discarding reads with adapters, uncalled bases, mean Phred below 15, or no exact constant-primer or identifier match. COPE v1.2.5 was used to merge high-quality paired reads, and clonotypes were defined as unique nucleotide sequences. Clonotypes were aligned to IMGT TRBV, TRBD and TRBJ reference segments using MiTCR v1.1. Analysis was restricted to V-J combinations with a frequency above 0.0001, which covered roughly 99% of repertoires. The TCS score was defined as the ratio of F50 (clonal expansion) to E x V (chaos), calculated using BLOSUM62-based TCRdist between CDR3 peptides within each V-J. Welch's t-statistics and random forest reduced roughly 540 V-J features to 10 to 15, which were used in a naive Bayes classifier (R e1071). Sample size was not statistically predetermined, and investigators were not blinded to group allocation. TCR Vbeta CDR3 sequencing of 130 to 150 peripheral blood samples (43 ophthalmopathy, about 74 hyperthyroidism and roughly 17 progressor patients) is reported in the paper.

The sequence joins TRBV9 to TRBJ1-5, with a weak D call of TRBD1 (5 bases match). This material consisted of peripheral blood mononuclear cells (PBMCs), taken at new diagnosis, from a patient treated with antithyroid drugs. This TCR derives from a man aged 25-40 years with Graves disease. Donor details come from another sample of the same person, matched by shared clones. The DNA sequence is as follows: TGTGCCAGCAGCGGCGGGAGGAGGGACCGCAATCAGCCCCAGCATTTT. It codes for CASSGGRRDRNQPQHF.